This T cell receptor (beta chain) stems from a study of blood T cell repertoires in COVID-19. From germline, CDR1 is MNHNS and CDR2 SASEGT. The CDR3 consists of 15 residues. With V trimmed by 2 bases and J by 6 bases, 6 bases remained unmatched. TCRdb's table, derived via immunoSEQ multiplex PCR, lists solely in-frame clones and lacks some. The sample contains 150,000 to 200,000 clones, around 87% of which appear only once. The chain carries TRBV6-1 and TRBJ1-5; 8 bases are a match to TRBD1. Sequencing used peripheral blood. The TCR was taken from a man between 60 and 70 years old with COVID-19, enrolled during active disease. For the CDR3, the DNA is TGTGCCAGCAGTGAAACGGACAGGGTGGGTCAGCCCCAGCATTTT. It yields the protein CASSETDRVGQPQHF.